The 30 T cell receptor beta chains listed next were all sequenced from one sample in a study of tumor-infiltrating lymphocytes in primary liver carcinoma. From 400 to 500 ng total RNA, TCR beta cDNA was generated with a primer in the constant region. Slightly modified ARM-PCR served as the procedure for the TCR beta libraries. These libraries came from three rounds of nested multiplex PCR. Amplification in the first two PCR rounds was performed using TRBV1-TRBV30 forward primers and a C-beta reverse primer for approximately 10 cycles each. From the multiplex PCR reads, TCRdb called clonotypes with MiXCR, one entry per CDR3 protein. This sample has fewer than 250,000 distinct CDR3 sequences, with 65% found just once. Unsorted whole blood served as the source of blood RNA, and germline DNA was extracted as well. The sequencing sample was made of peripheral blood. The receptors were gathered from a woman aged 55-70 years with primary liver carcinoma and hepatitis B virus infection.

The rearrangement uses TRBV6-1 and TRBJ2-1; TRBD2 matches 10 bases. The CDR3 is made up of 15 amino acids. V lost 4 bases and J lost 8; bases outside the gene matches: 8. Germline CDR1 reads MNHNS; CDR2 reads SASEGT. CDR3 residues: CASSGAAGGLDEQFF. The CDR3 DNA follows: TGTGCCAGCAGTGGAGCAGCGGGAGGGTTGGATGAGCAGTTCTTC.

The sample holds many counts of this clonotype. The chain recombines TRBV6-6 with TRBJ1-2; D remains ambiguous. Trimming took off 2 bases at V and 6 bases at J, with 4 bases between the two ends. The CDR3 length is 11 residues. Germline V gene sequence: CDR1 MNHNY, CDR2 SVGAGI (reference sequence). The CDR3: CASSYRDGYTF. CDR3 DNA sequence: TGTGCCAGCAGTTACAGGGATGGCTACACCTTC.

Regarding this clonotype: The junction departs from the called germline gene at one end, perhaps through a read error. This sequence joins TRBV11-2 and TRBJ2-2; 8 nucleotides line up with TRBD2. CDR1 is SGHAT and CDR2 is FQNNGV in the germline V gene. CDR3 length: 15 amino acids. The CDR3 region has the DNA TGTGCCAGCAGCCTACCCGGACTAGCAGCCGGGGAGCTGGTTTTT. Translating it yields CASSLPGLAAGELVF.

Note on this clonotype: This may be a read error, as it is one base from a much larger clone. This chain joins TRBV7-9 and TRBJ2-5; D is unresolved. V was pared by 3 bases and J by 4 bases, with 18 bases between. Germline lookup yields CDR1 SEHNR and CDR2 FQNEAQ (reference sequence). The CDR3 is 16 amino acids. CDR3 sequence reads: CASSFLGSATPETQYF. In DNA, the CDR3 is TGTGCCAGCAGCTTTTTGGGATCGGCTACCCCAGAGACCCAGTACTTC.

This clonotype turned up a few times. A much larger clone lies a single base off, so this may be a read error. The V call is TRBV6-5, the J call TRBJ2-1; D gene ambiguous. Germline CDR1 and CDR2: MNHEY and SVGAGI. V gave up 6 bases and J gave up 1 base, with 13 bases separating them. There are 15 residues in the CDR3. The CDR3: CASRKGDGSYNEQFF. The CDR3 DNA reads TGTGCCAGCAGGAAGGGCGACGGTTCCTACAATGAGCAGTTCTTC.

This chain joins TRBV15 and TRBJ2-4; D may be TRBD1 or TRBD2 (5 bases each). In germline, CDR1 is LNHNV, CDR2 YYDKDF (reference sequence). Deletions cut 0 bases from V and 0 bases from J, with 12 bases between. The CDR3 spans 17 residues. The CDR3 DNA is TGTGCCACCAGCAGAGATTCCCCCGGGACAGCCAAAAACATTCAGTACTTC. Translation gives CATSRDSPGTAKNIQYF. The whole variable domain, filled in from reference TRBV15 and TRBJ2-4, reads DAMVIQNPRYQVTQFGKPVTLSCSQTLNHNVMYWYQQKSSQAPKLLFHYYDKDFNNEADTPDNFQSRRPNTSFCFLDIRSPGLGDTAMYLCATSRDSPGTAKNIQYFGAGTRLSVL.

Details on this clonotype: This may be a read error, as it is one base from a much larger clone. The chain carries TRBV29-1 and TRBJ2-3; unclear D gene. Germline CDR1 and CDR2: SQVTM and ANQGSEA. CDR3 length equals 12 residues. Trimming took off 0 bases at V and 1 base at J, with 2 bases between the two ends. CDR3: CSVEEGTDTQYF. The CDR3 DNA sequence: TGCAGCGTTGAAGAGGGCACAGATACGCAGTATTTT.

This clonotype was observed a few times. CDR3 residues: CASSRRGQTEAFF. CDR3 DNA: TGTGCCAGCAGCCGCAGGGGTCAAACTGAAGCTTTCTTT. The chain has TRBV7-9 and TRBJ1-1; D perhaps matches TRBD1 (6 bases). The V and J ends lost 5 bases and 5 bases respectively, with 12 bases between them. Germline loops: CDR1 SEHNR, CDR2 FQNEAQ (reference sequence). CDR3 length: 13 amino acids.

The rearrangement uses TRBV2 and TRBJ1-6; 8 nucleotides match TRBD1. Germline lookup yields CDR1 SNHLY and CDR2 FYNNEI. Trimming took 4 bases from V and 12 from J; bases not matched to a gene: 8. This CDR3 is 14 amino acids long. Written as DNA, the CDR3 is TGTGCCAGCAGTGTCGACAGGGGCGTTATACCCCTCCACTTT. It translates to CASSVDRGVIPLHF. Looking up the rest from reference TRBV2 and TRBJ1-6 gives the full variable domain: EPEVTQTPSHQVTQMGQEVILRCVPISNHLYFYWYRQILGQKVEFLVSFYNNEISEKSEIFDDQFSVERPDGSNFTLKIRSTKLEDSAMYFCASSVDRGVIPLHFGNGTRLTVT.

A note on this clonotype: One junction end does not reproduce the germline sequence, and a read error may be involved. The CDR3 protein is CASSHRGSGRGSGEQLF. The CDR3 DNA reads as TGTGCCAGCAGTCACAGGGGGAGCGGGAGGGGCTCGGGTGAGCAGCTCTTC. The chain is built from TRBV6-2 or TRBV6-3 and TRBJ2-1; 10 bases map to TRBD2. This CDR3 is built from 17 residues. Germline V lookup: CDR1 MNHEY, CDR2 SVGEGT.

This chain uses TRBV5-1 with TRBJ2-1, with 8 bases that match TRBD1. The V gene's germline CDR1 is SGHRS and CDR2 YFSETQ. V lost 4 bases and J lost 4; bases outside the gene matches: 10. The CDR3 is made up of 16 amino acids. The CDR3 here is CASSRRTGRLYNEQFF. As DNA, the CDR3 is TGCGCCAGCAGCCGACGGACAGGGCGGTTGTACAATGAGCAGTTCTTC.

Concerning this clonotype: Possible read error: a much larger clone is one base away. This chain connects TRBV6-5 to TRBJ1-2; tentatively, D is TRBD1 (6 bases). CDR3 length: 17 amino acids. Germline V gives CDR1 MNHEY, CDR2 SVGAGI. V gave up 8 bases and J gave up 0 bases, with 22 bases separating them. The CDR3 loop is CASAHRAGSSANYGYTF. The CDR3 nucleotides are TGTGCCAGCGCGCACAGGGCAGGTTCAAGCGCTAACTATGGCTACACCTTC.

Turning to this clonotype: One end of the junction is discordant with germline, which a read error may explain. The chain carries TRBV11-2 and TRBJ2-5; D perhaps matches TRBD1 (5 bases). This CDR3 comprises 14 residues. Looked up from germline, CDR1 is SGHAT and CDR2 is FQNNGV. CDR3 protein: CASRYSGQQEAQYF. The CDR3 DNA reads TGTGCCAGCAGGTACTCAGGGCAACAAGAGGCCCAGTACTTC.

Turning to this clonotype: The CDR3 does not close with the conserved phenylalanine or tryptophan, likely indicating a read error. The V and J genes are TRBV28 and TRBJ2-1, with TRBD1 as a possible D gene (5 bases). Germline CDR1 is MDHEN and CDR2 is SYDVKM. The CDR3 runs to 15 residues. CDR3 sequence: CASTAGIEPYNEQFL. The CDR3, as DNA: TGTGCCAGCACCGCAGGGATTGAGCCCTACAATGAACAGTTCCTC.

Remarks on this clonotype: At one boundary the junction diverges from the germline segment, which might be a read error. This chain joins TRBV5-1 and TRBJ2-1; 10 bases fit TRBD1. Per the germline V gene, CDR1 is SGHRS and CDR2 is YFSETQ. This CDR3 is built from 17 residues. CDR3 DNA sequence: TGCGCCGCCTTGGAAGGGACAGGGGCGAGCTTCTACAACGAGCAGTTCTTC. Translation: CAALEGTGASFYNEQFF.

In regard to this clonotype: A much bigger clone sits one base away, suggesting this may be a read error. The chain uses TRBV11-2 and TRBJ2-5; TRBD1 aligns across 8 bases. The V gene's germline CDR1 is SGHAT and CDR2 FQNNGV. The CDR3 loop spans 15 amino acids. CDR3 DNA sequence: TGTGTCAGCAGCCCCAACAGGGGGTACCAAGAGACCCAGTACTTC. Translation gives CVSSPNRGYQETQYF.

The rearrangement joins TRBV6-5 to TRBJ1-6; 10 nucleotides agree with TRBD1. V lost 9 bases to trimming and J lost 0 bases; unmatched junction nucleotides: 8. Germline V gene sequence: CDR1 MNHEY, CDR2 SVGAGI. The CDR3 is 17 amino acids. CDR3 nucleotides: TGTGCCAGTCTTCCGGGACAGGGGAGCTCCTATAATTCACCCCTCCACTTT. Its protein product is CASLPGQGSSYNSPLHF.

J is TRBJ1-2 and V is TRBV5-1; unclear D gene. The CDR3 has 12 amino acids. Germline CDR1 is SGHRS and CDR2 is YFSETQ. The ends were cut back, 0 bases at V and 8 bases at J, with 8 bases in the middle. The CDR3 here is CASSLEGGGYTF. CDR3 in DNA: TGCGCCAGCAGCTTGGAGGGCGGGGGCTACACCTTC.

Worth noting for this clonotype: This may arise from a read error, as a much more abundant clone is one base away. DNA of the CDR3: TGTGCCAGCAGGAAACTAGTGGGGGGGGCAGAGACCCAGTACTTC. Translation: CASRKLVGGAETQYF. The chain has TRBV28 and TRBJ2-5, with a weak D call TRBD2 (7 bases). CDR3 size: 15 residues. The V end was cut by 6 bases, the J end by 4 bases, with 18 bases between. Germline CDR1 is MDHEN and CDR2 is SYDVKM.

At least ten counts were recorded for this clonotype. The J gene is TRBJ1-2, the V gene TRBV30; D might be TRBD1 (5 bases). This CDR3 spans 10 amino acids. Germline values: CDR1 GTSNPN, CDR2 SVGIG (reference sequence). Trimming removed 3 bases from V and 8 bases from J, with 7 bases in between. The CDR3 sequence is CAWSQGGYTF. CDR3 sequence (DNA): TGTGCCTGGAGCCAGGGAGGCTACACCTTC.

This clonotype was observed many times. DNA of the CDR3: TGCAGCCATACACAGGGGTACGAGCAGTACTTC. It translates to CSHTQGYEQYF. The chain joins TRBV29-1 to TRBJ2-7; 7 bases agree with TRBD1. Trimming at V came to 8 bases and at J to 4 bases, leaving 5 bases not matched to a gene. Germline V lookup: CDR1 SQVTM, CDR2 ANQGSEA. This CDR3 is 11 amino acids long.

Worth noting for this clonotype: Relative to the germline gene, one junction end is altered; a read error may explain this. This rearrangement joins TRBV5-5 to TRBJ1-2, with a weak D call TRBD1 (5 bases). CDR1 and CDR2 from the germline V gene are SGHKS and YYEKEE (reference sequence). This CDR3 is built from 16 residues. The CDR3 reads CASSLARQGLGYDYTF. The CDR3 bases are TGTGCCAGCAGCTTGGCCAGGCAGGGTCTTGGCTATGACTACACCTTC. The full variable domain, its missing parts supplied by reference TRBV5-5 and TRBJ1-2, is DAGVTQSPTHLIKTRGQQVTLRCSPISGHKSVSWYQQVLGQGPQFIFQYYEKEERGRGNFPDRFSARQFPNYSSELNVNALLLGDSALYLCASSLARQGLGYDYTFGSGTRLTVV.

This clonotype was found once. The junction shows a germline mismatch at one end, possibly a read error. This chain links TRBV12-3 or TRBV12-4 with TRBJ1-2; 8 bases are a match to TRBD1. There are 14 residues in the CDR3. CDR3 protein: CTSSPHRTGLGYTF. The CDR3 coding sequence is TGTACCAGCAGTCCTCACCGGACAGGGCTCGGCTACACCTTC.

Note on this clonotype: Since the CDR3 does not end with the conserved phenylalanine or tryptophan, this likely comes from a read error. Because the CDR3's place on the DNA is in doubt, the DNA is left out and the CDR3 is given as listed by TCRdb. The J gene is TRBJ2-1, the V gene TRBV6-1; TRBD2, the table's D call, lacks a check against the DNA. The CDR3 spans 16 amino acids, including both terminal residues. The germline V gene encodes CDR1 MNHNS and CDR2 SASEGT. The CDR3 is CASSDPSGRAYNEQFI.

DNA for the CDR3: TGTGCCAGCAGCCCCGGGACGGGAGAGCAGTTCTTC. Protein product: CASSPGTGEQFF. The chain joins TRBV11-3 to TRBJ2-1; D is perhaps TRBD1 or TRBD2 (5 bases each). Deletions cut 5 bases from V and 10 bases from J, with 12 bases between. Germline loops: CDR1 SGHNT, CDR2 YENEEA. The CDR3 is made up of 12 amino acids.

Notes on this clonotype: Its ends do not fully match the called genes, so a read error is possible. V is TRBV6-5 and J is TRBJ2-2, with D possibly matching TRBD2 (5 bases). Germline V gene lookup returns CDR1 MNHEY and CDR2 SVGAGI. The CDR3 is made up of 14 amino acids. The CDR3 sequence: CASSSRPSTGELSF. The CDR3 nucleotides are TGTGCCAGCAGTTCACGACCCAGCACCGGGGAGCTGTCTTTT.

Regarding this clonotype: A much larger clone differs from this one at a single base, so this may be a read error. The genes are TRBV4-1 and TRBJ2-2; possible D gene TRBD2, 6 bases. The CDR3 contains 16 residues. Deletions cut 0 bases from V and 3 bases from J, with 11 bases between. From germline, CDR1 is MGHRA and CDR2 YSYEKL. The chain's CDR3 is CASSQEDIADTGELFF. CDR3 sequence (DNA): TGCGCCAGCAGCCAAGAGGACATAGCGGACACCGGGGAGCTGTTTTTT.

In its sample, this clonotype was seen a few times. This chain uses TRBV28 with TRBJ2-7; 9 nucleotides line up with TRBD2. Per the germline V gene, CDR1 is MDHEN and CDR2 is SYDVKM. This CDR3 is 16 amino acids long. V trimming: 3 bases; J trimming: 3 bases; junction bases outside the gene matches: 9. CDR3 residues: CASSLAGAGGSYEQYF. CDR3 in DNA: TGTGCCAGCAGTTTGGCGGGAGCGGGAGGCAGCTACGAGCAGTACTTC.

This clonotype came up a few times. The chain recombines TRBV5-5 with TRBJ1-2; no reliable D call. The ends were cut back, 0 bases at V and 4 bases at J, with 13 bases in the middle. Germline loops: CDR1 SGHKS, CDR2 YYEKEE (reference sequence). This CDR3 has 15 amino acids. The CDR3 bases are TGTGCCAGCAGCTTGGTCGAGATTGCTAGCTATGGCTACACCTTC. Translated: CASSLVEIASYGYTF.

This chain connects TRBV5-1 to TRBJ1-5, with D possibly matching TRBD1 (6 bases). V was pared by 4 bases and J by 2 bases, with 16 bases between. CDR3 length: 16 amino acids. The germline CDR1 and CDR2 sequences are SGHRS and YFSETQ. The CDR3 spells CASSVGGTGGNQPQHF. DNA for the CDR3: TGCGCCAGCAGCGTAGGGGGTACTGGGGGCAATCAGCCCCAGCATTTT.